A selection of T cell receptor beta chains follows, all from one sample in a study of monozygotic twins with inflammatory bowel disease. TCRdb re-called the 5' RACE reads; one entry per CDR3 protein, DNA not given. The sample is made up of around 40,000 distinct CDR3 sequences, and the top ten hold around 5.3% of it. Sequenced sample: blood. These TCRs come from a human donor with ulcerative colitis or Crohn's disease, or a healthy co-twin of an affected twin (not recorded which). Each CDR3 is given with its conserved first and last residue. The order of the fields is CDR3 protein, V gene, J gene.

CDR3: CASGLNLAAGNNEQFF
V: TRBV12-5
J: TRBJ2-1

CDR3: CSARDRFDWGGVNTGELFF
V: TRBV20-1
J: TRBJ2-2

CDR3: CASSYWNPSSYNEQFF
V: TRBV5-1
J: TRBJ2-1

CDR3: CASSVQLLRPGQGYNEQFF
V: TRBV9
J: TRBJ2-1

CDR3: CSARLLENTDTQYF
V: TRBV20-1
J: TRBJ2-3

CDR3: CASSLGDRPNEQFF
V: TRBV11-3
J: TRBJ2-1

CDR3: CASSPGDGYYEQYF
V: TRBV7-2
J: TRBJ2-7

CDR3: CATARGQTNQPQHF
V: TRBV24-1
J: TRBJ1-5

CDR3: CSAPDRDGGGYTF
V: TRBV20-1
J: TRBJ1-2

CDR3: CASSPVAGGGVNEQFF
V: TRBV7-9
J: TRBJ2-1

CDR3: CSASSGNTEAFF
V: TRBV20-1
J: TRBJ1-1

CDR3: CASSVGAGDTDTQYF
V: TRBV9
J: TRBJ2-3

CDR3: CASSLGRAATNEKLFF
V: TRBV5-1
J: TRBJ1-4

CDR3: CASSFRTAATSNTGELFF
V: TRBV11-2
J: TRBJ2-2

CDR3: CASSPTGNTGELFF
V: TRBV28
J: TRBJ2-2

CDR3: CASSFGGYEQFF
V: TRBV27
J: TRBJ2-1

CDR3: CASTATSGGPGEQFF
V: TRBV6-1
J: TRBJ2-1

CDR3: CASSIGTGLSYEQYF
V: TRBV5-1
J: TRBJ2-7

CDR3: CASSLAGSSYEQYF
V: TRBV7-9
J: TRBJ2-7

CDR3: CARMTGELRPDRGNMQYF
V: TRBV2
J: TRBJ2-4

CDR3: CSVVPWVGVQEQYF
V: TRBV29-1
J: TRBJ2-7

CDR3: CASSLYDWGASTDTQYF
V: TRBV9
J: TRBJ2-3

CDR3: CASSIFVDRPSGNTIYF
V: TRBV5-6
J: TRBJ1-3